The 25 T cell receptor beta chains in this list originate from one sample, sequenced in a study of cytomegalovirus exposure and HLA in healthy donors. Vbeta (60) and Jbeta (13) primers were used in the PCR. Assay used: immunoSEQ multiplex PCR; TCRdb lists only in-frame clones, some missing. The profile shows around 260,000 clones, 75% to 85% of them singletons. The sample was PBMCs. Receptor source: a girl aged 2-10 years in good health and CMV-seronegative.

This clone was counted only a few times. The gene calls are TRBV11-2 and TRBJ2-4; possible D gene TRBD2, 6 bases. The CDR3 sequence is 15 residues long. Germline V gene data show CDR1 as SGHAT and CDR2 as FQNNGV. V lost 5 bases to trimming and J lost 9 bases, with 20 bases between them. CDR3 DNA sequence: TGTGCCAGCAGCGCATCTCTTTTGGGGGGTACCATTCAGTACTTC. It translates to CASSASLLGGTIQYF.

V gene TRBV18 combines with J gene TRBJ1-3, with TRBD1 matching 9 bases. The CDR3 consists of 16 residues. Germline V gene sequence: CDR1 KGHSH, CDR2 LQKENI. The J segment lost 3 bases and the V segment lost 4 bases, leaving 7 bases of the junction unmatched. The CDR3 DNA reads as TGTGCCAGCTCACAGGGACAGGGATCAATTGGAAACACCATATATTTT. This gives the protein CASSQGQGSIGNTIYF.

This chain uses TRBV28 with TRBJ2-3, with TRBD2 as a possible D gene (6 bases). V gave up 4 bases and J gave up 6 bases, with 11 bases separating them. Germline values: CDR1 MDHEN, CDR2 SYDVKM. The CDR3 spans 13 residues. The CDR3 region is CASSYGGGDTQYF. The CDR3 DNA reads TGTGCCAGCAGTTACGGGGGTGGTGATACGCAGTATTTT.

CDR3 loop: CASSKMGKYGTGNYGYTF. Written as DNA, the CDR3 is TGTGCCAGCAGCAAAATGGGTAAATACGGGACAGGGAACTATGGCTACACCTTC. The rearrangement uses TRBV21-1 and TRBJ1-2; the D call of TRBD1 is as the table states it, not checked on the DNA. TRBV21-1 is a recognized pseudogene. This CDR3 has 18 amino acids.

The V gene is TRBV5-1, the J gene TRBJ2-1; 12 bases line up with TRBD2. The length of the CDR3 is 14 residues. Unmatched junction bases numbered 5, after V lost 3 bases and J lost 10 bases. The V gene's germline CDR1 is SGHRS and CDR2 YFSETQ. This CDR3 is CASSYAGTSGEQFF. In nucleotides, the CDR3 is TGCGCCAGCAGCTACGCCGGGACTAGCGGGGAGCAGTTCTTC.

J is TRBJ2-7 and V is TRBV6-5, with 8 bases identical to TRBD1. Germline loops: CDR1 MNHEY, CDR2 SVGAGI. Trimming removed 0 bases from V and 6 bases from J; junction bases left unmatched: 7. The CDR3 totals 15 residues. The CDR3 DNA follows: TGTGCCAGCAGTTACTCTTGGACAGGGATGCGCGAGCAGTACTTC. It is translated as CASSYSWTGMREQYF.

This clone was seen once. The chain couples TRBV25-1 to TRBJ1-2; unclear D gene. The CDR3 covers 14 residues. The germline CDR1 and CDR2 sequences are MGHDK and SYGVNS. Deletions cut 1 base from V and 1 base from J, with 7 bases between. As DNA, the CDR3 is TGTGCCAGCAGTGAATTAGACATTAACTATGGCTACACCTTC. This gives the protein CASSELDINYGYTF.

This sequence joins TRBV7-8 and TRBJ1-5, with TRBD1 matching over 10 bases. The CDR3 runs to 15 residues. In germline, CDR1 is SGHVS, CDR2 FQNEAQ. Unmatched junction bases numbered 6, after V lost 1 base and J lost 9 bases. In DNA, the CDR3 is TGTGCCAGCAGCTTAGTCGGACAGGGGGGAGTGCCCCAGCATTTT. It codes for CASSLVGQGGVPQHF.

CDR3 residues: CATSRTRGQETQYF. The CDR3 coding sequence is TGTGCCACCAGCAGAACCCGGGGCCAAGAGACCCAGTACTTC. The chain joins TRBV15 to TRBJ2-5, with D possibly being TRBD2 (5 bases). The CDR3 is 14 amino acids. Germline V gene lookup returns CDR1 LNHNV and CDR2 YYDKDF (reference sequence). The V end lost 2 bases, the J end lost 1 base, and 8 bases lay between the germline ends.

The gene calls are TRBV5-1 and TRBJ2-3; the match to TRBD2 covers 11 bases. J lost 0 bases, V lost 2 bases, and 11 bases had no gene match. Germline loops: CDR1 SGHRS, CDR2 YFSETQ. The CDR3 runs 19 residues. This chain's CDR3 is CASSFGLAGGPPSTDTQYF. The CDR3 DNA is TGCGCCAGCAGCTTTGGGCTAGCGGGGGGCCCCCCTAGCACAGATACGCAGTATTTT.

The chain employs TRBV4-1 and TRBJ1-1, with 8 nucleotides matching TRBD1. Germline values: CDR1 MGHRA, CDR2 YSYEKL. V lost 3 bases to trimming and J lost 1 base; unmatched junction nucleotides: 4. The CDR3 has 15 amino acids. The CDR3 sequence is CASSHDRGGNTEAFF. In DNA form, the CDR3 reads TGCGCCAGCAGCCATGACAGGGGCGGGAACACTGAAGCTTTCTTT.

This clone was observed a handful of times. This sequence joins TRBV6-5 and TRBJ2-7, with D tentatively TRBD1 (6 bases). Germline CDR1 reads MNHEY; CDR2 reads SVGAGI. Trimming removed 6 bases from V and 1 base from J, with 16 bases in between. The CDR3 has 15 amino acids. The CDR3: CASSPDRIKSYEQYF. The CDR3 nucleotides read TGTGCCAGCAGCCCTGACAGGATAAAATCCTACGAGCAGTACTTC.

The V and J genes are TRBV19 and TRBJ2-1, with TRBD2 identical over 7 bases. The CDR3 totals 13 residues. After removal of 5 bases from V and 9 bases from J, the junction contained 7 bases not matched to a gene. Germline loops: CDR1 LNHDA, CDR2 SQIVND (reference sequence). This chain's CDR3 is CASSPTSVGEQFF. In DNA form, the CDR3 reads TGTGCCAGTAGTCCCACTAGCGTGGGTGAGCAGTTCTTC. Combining the CDR3 with reference TRBV19 and TRBJ2-1 gives the whole variable domain DGGITQSPKYLFRKEGQNVTLSCEQNLNHDAMYWYRQDPGQGLRLIYYSQIVNDFQKGDIAEGYSVSREKKESFPLTVTSAQKNPTAFYLCASSPTSVGEQFFGPGTRLTVL.

This clone was seen more than once but under ten times. The rearrangement links TRBV5-1 to TRBJ2-3, with unresolved D. Germline V gene sequence: CDR1 SGHRS, CDR2 YFSETQ. The CDR3 covers 12 residues. With 5 bases removed from V and 6 bases from J, the gap between germline ends came to 10 bases. CDR3 DNA: TGCGCCAGCAGGACTGCAAGGGATACGCAGTATTTT. Amino acids: CASRTARDTQYF.

V gene TRBV12-5 combines with J gene TRBJ2-1; the D gene is possibly TRBD2 (6 bases). The CDR3 extends over 12 amino acids. The germline V and J ends were trimmed by 0 bases and 11 bases, with 8 bases remaining between them. Germline assignment: CDR1 LGHNT and CDR2 FRNRAP. The CDR3 protein is CASGLVEGKQFF. The CDR3 DNA reads TGTGCTAGTGGTTTGGTGGAGGGTAAGCAGTTCTTC. The full variable domain, its missing parts supplied by reference TRBV12-5 and TRBJ2-1, is DARVTQTPRHKVTEMGQEVTMRCQPILGHNTVFWYRQTMMQGLELLAYFRNRAPLDDSGMPKDRFSAEMPDATLATLKIQPSEPRDSAVYFCASGLVEGKQFFGPGTRLTVL.

The chain has TRBV27 and TRBJ2-1; TRBD2 matches 14 bases. This CDR3 has 19 amino acids. With V trimmed by 6 bases and J by 0 bases, 10 bases remained unmatched. Germline assignment: CDR1 MNHEY and CDR2 SMNVEV (reference sequence). CDR3 sequence: CASRDRLAGGLSSYNEQFF. CDR3 DNA sequence: TGTGCCAGCAGGGACCGACTAGCGGGAGGGCTGAGCTCCTACAATGAGCAGTTCTTC.

The gene calls are TRBV15 and TRBJ1-5; 10 bases line up with TRBD1. The V gene's germline CDR1 is LNHNV and CDR2 YYDKDF (reference sequence). J lost 5 bases, V lost 2 bases, and 6 bases had no gene match. This CDR3 is 16 amino acids long. The CDR3 DNA reads TGTGCCACCAGCAGACCTGGACAGGGGGGCGATCAGCCCCAGCATTTT. It codes for CATSRPGQGGDQPQHF.

This rearrangement joins TRBV10-3 to TRBJ2-7; TRBD2 agrees at 12 bases. The germline gives CDR1 ENHRY, CDR2 SYGVKD. The CDR3 is made up of 15 amino acids. V lost 4 bases to trimming and J lost 0 bases; unmatched junction nucleotides: 1. CDR3 DNA sequence: TGTGCCATCAGTGGGACTAGCGGGGACTCCTACGAGCAGTACTTC. It codes for CAISGTSGDSYEQYF.

The chain employs TRBV28 and TRBJ1-1, with D possibly being TRBD1 (6 bases). The CDR3 has 13 amino acids. Germline CDR1 reads MDHEN; CDR2 reads SYDVKM. Trimming left V 7 bases short and J 6 bases short, with 15 bases between. CDR3 loop: CASTPPDRPEAFF. The CDR3 DNA sequence: TGTGCCAGCACCCCCCCCGACAGGCCTGAAGCTTTCTTT.

A few counts support this clone. The chain carries TRBV5-4 and TRBJ2-1; TRBD2 might be the D (6 bases). Germline assignment: CDR1 SGHNT and CDR2 YYREEE (reference sequence). The CDR3 is made up of 16 amino acids. V shed 6 bases and J shed 2 bases, with 18 bases lying between them. The CDR3 region is CASTPAWDSAYNEQFF. The CDR3 bases are TGTGCCAGCACCCCTGCGTGGGACTCAGCCTACAATGAGCAGTTCTTC.

This chain joins TRBV7-3 and TRBJ2-2, with TRBD1 identical over 10 bases. The J segment lost 1 base and the V segment lost 5 bases, leaving 1 base of the junction unmatched. The germline gives CDR1 SGHTA, CDR2 FQGTGA. This CDR3 is 15 amino acids long. The CDR3 sequence: CASSRDRGNTGELFF. The CDR3 region has the DNA TGTGCCAGCAGCCGGGACAGGGGGAACACCGGGGAGCTGTTTTTT.

The chain employs TRBV4-2 and TRBJ2-3, with 12 bases aligning to TRBD2. The germline V gene has CDR1 LGHNA and CDR2 YNFKEQ. The trim removed 1 base at V and 6 bases at J, leaving 5 bases unmatched. This CDR3 comprises 16 residues. The CDR3 nucleotides are TGTGCCAGCAGCCAAGTACTAGCGGGGGGTGGGGATACGCAGTATTTT. It specifies CASSQVLAGGGDTQYF.

This chain connects TRBV7-9 to TRBJ2-2; 12 bases agree with TRBD2. Germline V lookup: CDR1 SEHNR, CDR2 FQNEAQ (reference sequence). With V trimmed by 5 bases and J by 7 bases, 8 bases remained unmatched. This CDR3 is built from 16 residues. The CDR3 region has the DNA TGTGCCAGCAGCGCCCGACTAGCGGGAGTGGACGGGGAGCTGTTTTTT. This codes for CASSARLAGVDGELFF.

This clone came up a few times. The rearrangement links TRBV11-2 to TRBJ2-7; perhaps TRBD2 as D (6 bases). The CDR3 is made up of 16 amino acids. CDR1 and CDR2 from the germline V gene are SGHAT and FQNNGV. V was shortened by 5 bases and J by 4 bases, with 21 bases between the two germline ends. The CDR3: CASSPTTSWVGYEQYF. In DNA, the CDR3 is TGTGCCAGCAGCCCTACGACTAGTTGGGTTGGGTACGAGCAGTACTTC.

The chain employs TRBV2 and TRBJ1-1, with a tentative D call TRBD1 (6 bases). CDR3 length equals 13 residues. Trimming pared 6 bases from V and 1 base from J, leaving 9 bases between. Germline V gene data show CDR1 as SNHLY and CDR2 as FYNNEI. The CDR3 DNA reads TGTGCCAGCAGCCAGGACAGGAACACTGAAGCTTTCTTT. Protein: CASSQDRNTEAFF.